This T cell receptor beta chain was obtained from a study of blood T cell repertoires in COVID-19. Across the study: COVID-19 samples collected from the United States, Italy and Spain covered acute and convalescent phases. Sources were T cells, B-cell-depleted T cells, or PBMCs; the material itself was cDNA or gDNA.

Deletions cut 3 bases from V and 3 bases from J, with 17 bases between. The CDR3 has 16 amino acids. The V gene's germline CDR1 is MNHNS and CDR2 SASEGT. Study processing details: From reference gene primer amplification, estimates of nucleated cell counts were derived. Method: immunoSEQ multiplex PCR; TCRdb's copy keeps in-frame clones and lacks some. The V and J calls and clone size are taken from that table; D and trimming were inferred from the DNA. Here the sample spans about 90,000 clones, over 70% being singletons. Sequencing input: peripheral blood. This sequence originates from an elderly man with active or convalescent COVID-19. This chain joins TRBV6-1 and TRBJ1-1; no reliable D call. This CDR3 reads CASSDHDLVRDTEAFF. CDR3 coding DNA: TGTGCCAGCAGTGACCACGACCTAGTGAGGGACACTGAAGCTTTCTTT.